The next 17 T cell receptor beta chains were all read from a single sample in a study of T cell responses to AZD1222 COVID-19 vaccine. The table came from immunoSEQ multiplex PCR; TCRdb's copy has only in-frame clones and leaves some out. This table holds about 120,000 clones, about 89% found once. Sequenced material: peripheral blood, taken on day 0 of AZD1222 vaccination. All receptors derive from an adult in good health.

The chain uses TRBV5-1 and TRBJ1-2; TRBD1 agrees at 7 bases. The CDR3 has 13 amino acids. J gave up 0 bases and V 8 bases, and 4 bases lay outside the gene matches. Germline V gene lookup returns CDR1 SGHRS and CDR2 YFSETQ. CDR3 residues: CASGTAANYGYTF. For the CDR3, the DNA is TGCGCCAGTGGGACAGCTGCTAACTATGGCTACACCTTC.

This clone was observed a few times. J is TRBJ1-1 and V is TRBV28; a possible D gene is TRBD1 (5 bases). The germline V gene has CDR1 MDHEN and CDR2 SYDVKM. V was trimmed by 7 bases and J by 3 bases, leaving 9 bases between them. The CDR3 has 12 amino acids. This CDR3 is CASTGTYTEAFF. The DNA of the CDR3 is TGTGCCAGCACAGGGACTTACACTGAAGCTTTCTTT.

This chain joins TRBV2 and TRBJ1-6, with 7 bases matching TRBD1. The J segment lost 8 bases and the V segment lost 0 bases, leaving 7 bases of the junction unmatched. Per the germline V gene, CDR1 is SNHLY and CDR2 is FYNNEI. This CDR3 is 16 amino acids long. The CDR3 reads CASSEAMGGTDSPLHF. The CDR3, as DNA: TGTGCCAGCAGTGAAGCGATGGGAGGGACAGATTCACCCCTCCACTTT.

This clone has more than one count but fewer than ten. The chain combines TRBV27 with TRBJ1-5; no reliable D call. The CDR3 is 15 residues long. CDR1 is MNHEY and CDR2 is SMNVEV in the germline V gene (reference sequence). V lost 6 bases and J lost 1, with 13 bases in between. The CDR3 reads CASSDLKQSNQPQHF. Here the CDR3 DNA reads TGTGCCAGCAGCGACCTTAAGCAGAGCAATCAGCCCCAGCATTTT.

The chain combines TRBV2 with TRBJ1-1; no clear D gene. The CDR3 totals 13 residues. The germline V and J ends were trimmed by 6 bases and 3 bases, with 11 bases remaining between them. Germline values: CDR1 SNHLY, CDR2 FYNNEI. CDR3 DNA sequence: TGTGCCAGCAGGGACCCTGGGGACACTGAAGCTTTCTTT. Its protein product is CASRDPGDTEAFF.

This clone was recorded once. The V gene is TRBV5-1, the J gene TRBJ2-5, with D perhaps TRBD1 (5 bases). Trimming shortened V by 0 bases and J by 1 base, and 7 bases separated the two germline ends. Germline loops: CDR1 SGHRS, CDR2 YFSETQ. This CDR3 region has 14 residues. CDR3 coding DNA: TGCGCCAGCAGCTTGGGGACAATCCAAGAGACCCAGTACTTC. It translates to CASSLGTIQETQYF.

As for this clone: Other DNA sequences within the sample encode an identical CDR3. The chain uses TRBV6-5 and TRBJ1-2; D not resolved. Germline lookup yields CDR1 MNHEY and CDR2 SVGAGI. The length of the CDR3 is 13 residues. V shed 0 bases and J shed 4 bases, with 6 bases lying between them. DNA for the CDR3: TGTGCCAGCAGTTACTCGACCAGCTATGGCTACACCTTC. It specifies CASSYSTSYGYTF.

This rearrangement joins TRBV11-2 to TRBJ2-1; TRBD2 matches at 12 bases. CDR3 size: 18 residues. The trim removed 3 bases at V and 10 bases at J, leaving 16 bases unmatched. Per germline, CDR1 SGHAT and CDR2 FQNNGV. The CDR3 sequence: CASSFLRLAGDPGGEQFF. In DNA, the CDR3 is TGTGCCAGCAGCTTCCTGAGACTAGCGGGGGACCCCGGGGGCGAGCAGTTCTTC.

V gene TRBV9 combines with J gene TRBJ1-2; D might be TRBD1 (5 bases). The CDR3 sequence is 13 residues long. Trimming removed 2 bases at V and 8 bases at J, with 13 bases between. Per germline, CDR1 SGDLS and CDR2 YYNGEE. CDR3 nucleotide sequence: TGTGCCAGCAGCGTCCGAGAAGGGGAAGGCTACACCTTC. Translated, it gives CASSVREGEGYTF.

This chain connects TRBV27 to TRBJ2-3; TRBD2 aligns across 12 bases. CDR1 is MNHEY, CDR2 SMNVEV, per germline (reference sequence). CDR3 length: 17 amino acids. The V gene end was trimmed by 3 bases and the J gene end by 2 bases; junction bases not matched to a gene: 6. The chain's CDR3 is CASSFKLAGGTTDTQYF. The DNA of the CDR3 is TGTGCCAGCAGTTTCAAACTAGCGGGAGGTACCACAGATACGCAGTATTTT.

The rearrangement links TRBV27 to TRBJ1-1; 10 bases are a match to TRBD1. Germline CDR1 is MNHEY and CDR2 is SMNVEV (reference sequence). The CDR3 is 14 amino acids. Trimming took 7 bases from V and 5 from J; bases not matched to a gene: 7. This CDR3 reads CASTLGQGGTEAFF. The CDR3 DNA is TGTGCCAGCACCTTAGGACAGGGGGGAACTGAAGCTTTCTTT.

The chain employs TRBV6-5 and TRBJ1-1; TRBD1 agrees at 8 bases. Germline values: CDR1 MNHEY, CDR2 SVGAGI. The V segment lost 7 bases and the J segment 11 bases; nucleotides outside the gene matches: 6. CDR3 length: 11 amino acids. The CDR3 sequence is CASTSGGLAFF. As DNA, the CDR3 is TGTGCCAGCACCTCAGGGGGCCTGGCTTTCTTT.

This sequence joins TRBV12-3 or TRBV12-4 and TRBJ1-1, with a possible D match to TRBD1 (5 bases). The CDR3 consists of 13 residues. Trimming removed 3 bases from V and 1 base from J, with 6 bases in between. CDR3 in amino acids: CASSFRENTEAFF. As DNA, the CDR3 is TGTGCCAGCAGTTTCAGGGAGAACACTGAAGCTTTCTTT.

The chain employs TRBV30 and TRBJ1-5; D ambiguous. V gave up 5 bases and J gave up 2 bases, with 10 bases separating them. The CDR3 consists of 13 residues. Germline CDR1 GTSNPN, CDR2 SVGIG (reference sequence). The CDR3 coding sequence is TGTGCCTGGCGGGAGGTCGGCAATCAGCCCCAGCATTTT. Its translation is CAWREVGNQPQHF.

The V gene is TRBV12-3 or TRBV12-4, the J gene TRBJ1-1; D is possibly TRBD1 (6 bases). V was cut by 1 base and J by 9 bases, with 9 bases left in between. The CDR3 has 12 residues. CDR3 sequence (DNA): TGTGCCAGCAGTTTAGAGACAGGACAAGCTTTCTTT. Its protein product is CASSLETGQAFF.

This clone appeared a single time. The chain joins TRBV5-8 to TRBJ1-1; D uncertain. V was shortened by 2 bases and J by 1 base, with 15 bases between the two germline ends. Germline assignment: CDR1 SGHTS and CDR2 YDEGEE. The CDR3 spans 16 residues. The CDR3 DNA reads TGTGCCAGCAGCTTCTTCGTCCCCGCGGGGAACACTGAAGCTTTCTTT. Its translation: CASSFFVPAGNTEAFF.

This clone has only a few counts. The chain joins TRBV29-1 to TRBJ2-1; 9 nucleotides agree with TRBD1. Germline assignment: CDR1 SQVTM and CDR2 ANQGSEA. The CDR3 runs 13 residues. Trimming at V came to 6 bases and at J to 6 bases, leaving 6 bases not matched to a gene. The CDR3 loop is CSVSRDRVNEQFF. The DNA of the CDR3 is TGCAGCGTCAGCCGGGACAGGGTCAATGAGCAGTTCTTC.